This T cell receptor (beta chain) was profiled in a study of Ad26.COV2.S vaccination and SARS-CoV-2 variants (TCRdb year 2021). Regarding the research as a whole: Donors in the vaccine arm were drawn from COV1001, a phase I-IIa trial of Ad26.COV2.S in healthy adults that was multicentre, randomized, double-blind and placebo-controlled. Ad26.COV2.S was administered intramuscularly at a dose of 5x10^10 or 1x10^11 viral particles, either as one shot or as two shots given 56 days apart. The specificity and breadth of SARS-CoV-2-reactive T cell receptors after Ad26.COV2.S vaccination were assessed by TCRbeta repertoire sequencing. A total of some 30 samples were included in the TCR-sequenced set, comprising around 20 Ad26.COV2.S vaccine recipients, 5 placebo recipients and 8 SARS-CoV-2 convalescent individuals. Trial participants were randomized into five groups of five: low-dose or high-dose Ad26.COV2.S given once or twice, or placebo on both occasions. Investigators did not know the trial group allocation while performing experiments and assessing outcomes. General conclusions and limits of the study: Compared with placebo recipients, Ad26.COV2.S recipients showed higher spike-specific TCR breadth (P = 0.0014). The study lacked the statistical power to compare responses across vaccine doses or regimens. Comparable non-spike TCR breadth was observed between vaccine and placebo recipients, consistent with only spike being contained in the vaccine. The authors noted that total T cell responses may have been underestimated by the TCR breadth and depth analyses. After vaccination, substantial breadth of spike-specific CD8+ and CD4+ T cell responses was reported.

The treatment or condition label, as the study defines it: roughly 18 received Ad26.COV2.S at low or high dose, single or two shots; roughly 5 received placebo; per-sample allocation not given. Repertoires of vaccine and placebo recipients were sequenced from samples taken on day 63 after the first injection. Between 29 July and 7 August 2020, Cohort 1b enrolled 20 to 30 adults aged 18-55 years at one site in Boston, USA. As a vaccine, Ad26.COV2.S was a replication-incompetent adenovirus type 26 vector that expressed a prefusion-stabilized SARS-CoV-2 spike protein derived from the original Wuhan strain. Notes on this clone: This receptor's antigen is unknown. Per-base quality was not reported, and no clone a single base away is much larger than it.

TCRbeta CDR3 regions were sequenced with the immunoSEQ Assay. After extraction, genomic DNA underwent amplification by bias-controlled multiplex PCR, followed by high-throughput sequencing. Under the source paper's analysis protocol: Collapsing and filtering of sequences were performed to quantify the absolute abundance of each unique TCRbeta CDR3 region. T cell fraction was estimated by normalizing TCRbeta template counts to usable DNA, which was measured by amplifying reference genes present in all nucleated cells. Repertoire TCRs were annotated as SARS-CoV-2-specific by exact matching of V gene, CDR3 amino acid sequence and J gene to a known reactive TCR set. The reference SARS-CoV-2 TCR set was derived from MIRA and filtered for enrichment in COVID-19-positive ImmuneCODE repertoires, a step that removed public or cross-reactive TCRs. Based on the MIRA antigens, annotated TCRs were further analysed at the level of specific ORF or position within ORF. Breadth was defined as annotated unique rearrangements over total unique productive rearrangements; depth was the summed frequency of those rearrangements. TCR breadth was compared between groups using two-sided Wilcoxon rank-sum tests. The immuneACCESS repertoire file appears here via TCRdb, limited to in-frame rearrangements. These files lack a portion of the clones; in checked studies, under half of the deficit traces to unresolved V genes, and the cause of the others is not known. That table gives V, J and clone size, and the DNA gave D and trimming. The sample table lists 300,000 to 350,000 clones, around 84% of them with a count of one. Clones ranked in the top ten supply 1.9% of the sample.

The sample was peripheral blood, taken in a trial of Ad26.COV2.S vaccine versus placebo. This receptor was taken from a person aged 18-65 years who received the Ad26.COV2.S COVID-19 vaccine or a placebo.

The CDR3: CASSERRGSYGEAFF. The bases read TGTGCCAGCAGTGAAAGGAGGGGATCGTATGGTGAAGCTTTCTTT. The receptor chain draws on TRBV6-1 and TRBJ1-1; tentative D gene TRBD1, with 5 bases matching. Looking up the germline V gene yields CDR1 MNHNS and CDR2 SASEGT. V drops 2 bases and J drops 7 bases, leaving 17 bases in between. The CDR3, cysteine through phenylalanine, is 15 amino acids long. Just the 45-base CDR3 DNA is kept, in frame starting at base 1.